The TCR beta chain described here comes from a study of radiotherapy plus CTLA-4 blockade in lung cancer. Study observations and caveats: TCR clones from tumors expanded in blood after radiotherapy plus ipilimumab.

V shed 4 bases, J shed 2 bases, and the junction held 5 bases outside the gene matches. The CDR3 contains 13 residues. Germline lookup yields CDR1 SQVTM and CDR2 ANQGSEA. Ipilimumab CTLA-4 blockade and focal radiation were given to patients with chemo-refractory metastatic non-small-cell lung cancer. The protocol was immunoSEQ multiplex PCR, while the TCRdb copy is restricted to in-frame clones and leaves out a portion. The table records 50,000 to 65,000 clones, 75% to 85% of them present only once. This clone has a single count. Its antigen is undetermined. The chain employs TRBV29-1 and TRBJ2-7, with TRBD1 identical over 7 bases. The sequence came from a human donor with non-small cell lung cancer who had a partial response to radiotherapy plus ipilimumab. The starting material was peripheral blood, obtained from a patient treated with radiotherapy plus ipilimumab. The DNA of the CDR3 is TGCAGCGTTGGCCCGGGACAGACCTACGAGCAGTACTTC. Amino acid sequence: CSVGPGQTYEQYF.